Sample share makes the clone carrying this T cell receptor (beta chain) medium-sized. Its antigen remains unidentified. This specimen comes from a study of liver allograft versus peripheral blood T cells. Study context: Transplanted-liver and recipient peripheral blood T cell receptor repertoires were compared. Study-level points and caveats: Repertoires found inside liver allografts reportedly differed from T cell receptor repertoires in peripheral blood.

Trimming cost V 5 bases and J 0 bases, with 17 bases left between them. The CDR3 is made up of 16 amino acids. Per germline, CDR1 MDHEN and CDR2 SYDVKM. TCRdb reprocessed the reads via MiXCR and lists one record per CDR3 protein. This sample has around 12,000 distinct CDR3 sequences, with roughly 18% found just once. The chain couples TRBV28 to TRBJ2-7; no firm D call. This sequence was found in a human patient who had a liver transplant. The T cells may come from the graft donor. CDR3 residues: CASSVTVGGFSYEQYF. The DNA for the CDR3 is TGTGCCAGCAGTGTCACAGTTGGCGGATTCTCCTACGAGCAGTACTTC.